Below, 25 T cell receptor beta chains from the same sample are listed, as sequenced in a study of blood T cells in healthy people across ages (dated by TCRdb to between 2015 and 2017). Libraries were constructed by 5' RACE. For sequencing, an Illumina HiSeq 2500 was employed. A second PCR of roughly 7 to 11 cycles was performed with a sample-barcoded 5' primer and a J-beta primer mix. In-frame beta chains were kept once TCRdb had trimmed the public reads at Q25 with fastp and called clones with MiXCR. Identical CDR3 protein sequences are pooled into one entry, listed with their most common genes and DNA. The sample data list around 970,000 distinct CDR3 sequences, and 45% to 60% of these were observed just once. About 22% of the sample comes from the top ten. Sequencing was performed on blood. The receptors originated from a woman aged 55-70 years in good health.

The rearrangement joins TRBV4-2 to TRBJ2-5, with a weak D call TRBD2 (7 bases). V lost 1 base, J lost 2 bases, and 11 bases lay in between. Germline assignment: CDR1 LGHNA and CDR2 YNFKEQ. The CDR3 length is 15 residues. CDR3 nucleotide sequence: TGTGCCAGCAGCCAAGGCGGGGGCAGACAAGAGACCCAGTACTTC. Translating gives CASSQGGGRQETQYF.

The chain carries TRBV6-2 or TRBV6-3 and TRBJ2-5, with 9 nucleotides matching TRBD2. Germline CDR1 reads MNHEY; CDR2 reads SVGEGT. The V and J ends lost 0 bases and 11 bases, in that order; junction bases with no gene match: 16. This CDR3 spans 17 amino acids. The CDR3 region is CASSYSKAGGAYNEQYF. The CDR3 bases are TGTGCCAGCAGTTACTCGAAGGCGGGAGGGGCCTACAATGAGCAGTACTTC.

Comment on this clonotype: Germline is not matched at one junction end, which may reflect a read error. The gene calls are TRBV12-3 or TRBV12-4 and TRBJ2-7; D not certain. CDR3 length equals 16 residues. CDR3 protein: CASSLTPVKAEYDQYF. The CDR3 DNA follows: TGTGCCAGCAGTTTGACCCCGGTTAAGGCCGAGTACGACCAGTACTTC.

There are a few counts of this clonotype. The genes are TRBV20-1 and TRBJ1-4; weak D call: TRBD1 (5 bases). The V and J ends lost 3 bases and 4 bases respectively, with 12 bases between them. CDR1 DFQATT and CDR2 SNEGSKA come from the germline V gene (reference sequence). This CDR3 has 14 residues. The CDR3 sequence is CSASRQGVNEKLFF. CDR3 coding DNA: TGCAGTGCTAGTAGGCAGGGCGTTAATGAAAAACTGTTTTTT.

This chain's CDR3 is CASSLMTLSTSGHTDTQYF. CDR3 coding DNA: TGTGCCAGCAGCTTAATGACCCTAAGTACTAGCGGACACACAGATACGCAGTATTTT. This chain links TRBV7-9 with TRBJ2-3; the match to TRBD2 covers 8 bases. V lost 2 bases, J lost 2 bases, and 15 bases stayed unmatched. CDR3 length: 19 amino acids. CDR1 SEHNR and CDR2 FQNEAQ come from the germline V gene (reference sequence).

V gene TRBV7-2 combines with J gene TRBJ1-4; weak D call: TRBD1 (5 bases). CDR1 SGHTA and CDR2 FQGNSA come from the germline V gene. This CDR3 contains 14 residues. Trimming shortened V by 4 bases and J by 14 bases, and 20 bases separated the two germline ends. The CDR3 nucleotides are TGTGCCAGCAGCTGGGGACGGGAGGCCATTACGCTGTTTTTT. It yields the protein CASSWGREAITLFF.

The chain joins TRBV3-1 to TRBJ2-3; possibly TRBD2 for D (5 bases). The V and J ends lost 0 bases and 4 bases respectively, with 17 bases between them. Germline V gives CDR1 LGHDT, CDR2 YNNKEL (reference sequence). This CDR3 is built from 17 residues. The CDR3 reads CASSQDRAGGSSDTQYF. CDR3 nucleotides: TGTGCCAGCAGCCAAGATAGGGCTGGAGGATCCTCAGATACGCAGTATTTT.

The rearrangement joins TRBV7-9 to TRBJ2-3; 9 bases agree with TRBD2. V lost 5 bases, J lost 3 bases, and 9 bases stayed unmatched. The CDR3 spans 16 residues. The V gene's germline CDR1 is SEHNR and CDR2 FQNEAQ (reference sequence). CDR3 region: CASSQTAGGITDTQYF. As DNA, the CDR3 is TGTGCCAGCAGCCAAACAGCGGGGGGCATAACAGATACGCAGTATTTT.

In DNA, the CDR3 is TGTGCCAGCGGGTCCGGGACTATAGGTATAGAGACCCAGTACTTC. Translating gives CASGSGTIGIETQYF. This chain connects TRBV7-2 to TRBJ2-4; 7 bases align to TRBD2. Matching the DNA end better, TRBJ2-5 makes the J call doubtful. CDR3 length: 15 residues. Germline V gene lookup returns CDR1 SGHTA and CDR2 FQGNSA.

This clonotype has a single count. This chain links TRBV7-9 with TRBJ2-5; D could derive from TRBD1 or TRBD2 (5 bases each). The CDR3 length is 18 residues. The V end was cut by 0 bases, the J end by 0 bases, with 17 bases between. Germline assignment: CDR1 SEHNR and CDR2 FQNEAQ (reference sequence). The chain's CDR3 is CASSLAGHRDRHQETQYF. CDR3 in DNA: TGTGCCAGCAGCTTAGCGGGGCACCGGGACCGGCACCAAGAGACCCAGTACTTC.

The chain couples TRBV6-5 to TRBJ1-5; tentatively, D is TRBD1 (6 bases). Trimming pared 6 bases from V and 7 bases from J, leaving 13 bases between. The CDR3 loop spans 13 amino acids. CDR1 MNHEY and CDR2 SVGAGI come from the germline V gene. The CDR3 nucleotides are TGTGCCAGCAGCTGGGACATTTCCCAGCCCCAGCATTTT. This translates into CASSWDISQPQHF.

The chain has TRBV6-2 or TRBV6-3 and TRBJ2-5; 7 bases map to TRBD1. The CDR3 totals 14 residues. CDR1 MNHEY and CDR2 SVGEGT come from the germline V gene. The V gene end was trimmed by 4 bases and the J gene end by 2 bases; junction bases not matched to a gene: 4. The CDR3 sequence: CASSSPGQQETQYF. For the CDR3, the DNA is TGTGCCAGCAGTTCTCCGGGACAGCAAGAGACCCAGTACTTC.

There are many counts of this clonotype. V is TRBV5-1 and J is TRBJ1-2; 8 nucleotides align to TRBD1. Germline CDR1 reads SGHRS; CDR2 reads YFSETQ. The trim removed 4 bases at V and 4 bases at J, leaving 6 bases unmatched. This CDR3 contains 14 residues. The CDR3 loop reads CASSIGQGGYGYTF. CDR3 DNA: TGCGCCAGCAGCATTGGACAGGGCGGCTATGGCTACACCTTC.

Only a few counts were recorded for this clonotype. The chain has TRBV20-1 and TRBJ2-1; no clear D. The CDR3 is 12 amino acids. Germline CDR1 reads DFQATT; CDR2 reads SNEGSKA (reference sequence). The CDR3 DNA is TGCAGCTCCCGATTTTTGGGGTATGAGCAGTTCTTC. This translates into CSSRFLGYEQFF.

This chain's CDR3 is CASSFGRDTDTQYF. DNA of the CDR3: TGTGCCAGCAGCTTCGGGCGGGACACAGATACGCAGTATTTT. V usage is TRBV7-2 and J usage is TRBJ2-3, with D tentatively TRBD2 (6 bases). The V gene's germline CDR1 is SGHTA and CDR2 FQGNSA. Trimming stripped 3 bases from V and 2 bases from J, with 9 bases between. This CDR3 is 14 amino acids long.

The V and J genes are TRBV6-6 and TRBJ2-4; D remains ambiguous. Judging by the DNA end, TRBJ2-5 fits better; the J call may be wrong. CDR1 and CDR2 from the germline V gene are MNHNY and SVGAGI (reference sequence). CDR3 length: 12 residues. The CDR3, as DNA: TGTGCCAGCAGGGGCCATAGGGAGACCCAGTACTTC. Amino acids: CASRGHRETQYF.

This clonotype occurred a few times. V is TRBV10-3 and J is TRBJ2-5; TRBD2 agrees at 7 bases. The length of the CDR3 is 13 residues. CDR1 and CDR2 (germline): ENHRY, SYGVKD. V trimming: 4 bases; J trimming: 11 bases; junction bases outside the gene matches: 10. The CDR3 protein is CAISGGSRDEQYF. In DNA form, the CDR3 reads TGTGCCATCAGTGGCGGGAGCCGGGATGAGCAGTACTTC.

The chain links TRBV14 to TRBJ2-3, with 8 bases identical to TRBD1. The CDR3 loop spans 15 amino acids. The germline V gene encodes CDR1 SGHDN and CDR2 FVKESK. V was clipped by 4 bases and J by 6 bases; unmatched bases: 9. The CDR3 nucleotides read TGTGCCAGCAGCCTCCAGACAGGGGTATGGGATACGCAGTATTTT. This encodes CASSLQTGVWDTQYF.

The chain has TRBV10-2 and TRBJ2-7; perhaps TRBD2 as D (5 bases). There are 13 residues in the CDR3. The germline V and J ends were trimmed by 7 bases and 6 bases, with 16 bases remaining between them. Germline V gene data show CDR1 as WSHSY and CDR2 as SAAADI. CDR3 residues: CASNPIPTSEQYF. CDR3 nucleotide sequence: TGCGCCAGCAACCCCATACCTACTAGCGAGCAGTACTTC.

V and J are TRBV6-1 and TRBJ1-5; D is undetermined. With 4 bases removed from V and 3 bases from J, the gap between germline ends came to 7 bases. This CDR3 is 13 amino acids long. Germline V gene lookup returns CDR1 MNHNS and CDR2 SASEGT. The CDR3 coding sequence is TGTGCCAGCAGTGGGCATTACAATCAGCCCCAGCATTTT. Protein: CASSGHYNQPQHF.

This clonotype turned up a few times. V is TRBV29-1 and J is TRBJ2-4; 7 positions match TRBD1. Germline-derived CDR1 and CDR2 are SQVTM and ANQGSEA. V gave up 6 bases and J gave up 0 bases; unmatched junction bases: 26. The CDR3 is 21 amino acids. CDR3 sequence (DNA): TGCAGCGTGGGTTTGAGGACAGGCGACACTTGGGGGCTTCTAGCCAAAAACATTCAGTACTTC. It encodes CSVGLRTGDTWGLLAKNIQYF.

This clonotype was detected only a few times. The chain is built from TRBV10-3 and TRBJ2-5; maybe TRBD1 (6 bases). The CDR3 runs 13 residues. The germline V and J ends were trimmed by 7 bases and 3 bases, with 12 bases remaining between them. Germline CDR1 is ENHRY and CDR2 is SYGVKD. The CDR3 nucleotides read TGTGCCATCAAGACACAGGGAGAAGAGACCCAGTACTTC. It yields the protein CAIKTQGEETQYF.

The chain has TRBV29-1 and TRBJ2-7; D perhaps matches TRBD2 (6 bases). This CDR3 region has 12 residues. With 8 bases removed from V and 3 bases from J, the gap between germline ends came to 14 bases. Germline CDR1 SQVTM, CDR2 ANQGSEA. The CDR3 protein is CSITGTRYEQYF. For the CDR3, the DNA is TGCAGCATAACCGGGACTCGCTACGAGCAGTACTTC.

This clonotype came up a few times. The chain joins TRBV20-1 to TRBJ2-1, with D tentatively TRBD2 (5 bases). The germline V and J ends were trimmed by 3 bases and 0 bases, with 12 bases remaining between them. The CDR3 is 15 residues long. Germline V lookup: CDR1 DFQATT, CDR2 SNEGSKA (reference sequence). CDR3 nucleotides: TGCAGTGCTAGTTATGCGGAGGCCTCCTACAATGAGCAGTTCTTC. It specifies CSASYAEASYNEQFF.

This CDR3 is CASSQDSIETGRGYEKLFF. Written as DNA, the CDR3 is TGTGCCAGCAGCCAGGATTCTATTGAAACAGGGAGAGGATATGAAAAACTGTTTTTT. The chain joins TRBV4-2 to TRBJ1-4; maybe TRBD1 (6 bases). The V and J ends lost 3 bases and 6 bases respectively, with 26 bases between them. The CDR3 covers 19 residues. Germline CDR1 is LGHNA and CDR2 is YNFKEQ.